The TCR beta chain under discussion was sequenced for a study of blood T cell repertoires in COVID-19. Study overall: The samples span acute and convalescent COVID-19 from the United States, Italy and Spain. PBMCs, B-cell-depleted T cells, or T cells provided the cDNA or gDNA that made up the material.

The authors' processing: Estimation of nucleated cell counts was performed using reference gene primer amplification. Clones were sequenced by immunoSEQ multiplex PCR, and TCRdb holds only the in-frame ones, with some missing. That table supplies the V and J calls and clone size; D and trimming were determined from the DNA. The table lists 140,000 to 150,000 clones, around 80% of them singletons, with about 1.8% in the top ten. A word on this clone: A read error may account for a junction end that differs from germline.

The germline V gene has CDR1 SSHAT and CDR2 FNYEAQ (reference sequence). The CDR3 has 16 amino acids. Material for sequencing was peripheral blood. This chain joins TRBV7-7 and TRBJ2-7; the D gene is possibly TRBD2 (6 bases). The sequence was obtained from a woman aged 55-69 years with acute or convalescent COVID-19. CDR3 nucleotide sequence: TGTGCTAGCAGACCCCTGACCGGGCCCCTGCACGGGGGGCAGTACTTC. It specifies CASRPLTGPLHGGQYF. Full variable domain (outside the CDR3, taken from reference TRBV7-7 and TRBJ2-7): GAGVSQSPRYKVTKRGQDVTLRCDPISSHATLYWYQQALGQGPEFLTYFNYEAQPDKSGLPSDRFSAERPEGSISTLTIQRTEQRDSAMYRCASRPLTGPLHGGQYFGPGTRLTVT.